Given below is one TCR beta chain in context. In the study's own analysis: Estimation of nucleated cell counts relied on the amplification of reference gene primers. The table came from immunoSEQ multiplex PCR; TCRdb's copy has only in-frame clones and leaves some out. V and J calls and clone size follow that table, whereas D and trimming were derived from the DNA. The sample shows fewer than 300,000 clones, approximately 90% of them seen only once. Residents of about two dozen US areas, aged about 18 to 95 years, made up the participants. Cohorts were assigned according to the clinical history that participants reported. The sample comes from a study of blood T cell repertoires in COVID-19. The sample was PBMCs or T cells enriched from blood (not recorded which). The TCR sequence derives from a man aged 35-49 years who had recovered from COVID-19.

The CDR3 spells CASSFGTGVVAEQFF. The CDR3 nucleotides read TGCGCCAGCAGCTTCGGGACAGGGGTTGTGGCTGAGCAGTTCTTC. The chain joins TRBV5-1 to TRBJ2-1, with TRBD1 matching over 10 bases. The CDR3 loop spans 15 amino acids. Germline CDR1 and CDR2: SGHRS and YFSETQ. Germline trimming cut 2 bases from V and 9 bases from J; bases unmatched to any gene: 8.